These 26 T cell receptor beta chains were sequenced from one sample in a study of blood T cell repertoires in COVID-19. Clones were sequenced by immunoSEQ multiplex PCR, and TCRdb holds only the in-frame ones, with some missing. The data contain 250,000 to 350,000 clones, approximately 90% of them singletons. The sample comprised PBMCs or T cells enriched from blood (not recorded which). The origin of the receptors is a woman in her thirties or forties who had recovered from COVID-19.

The V call is TRBV12-3 or TRBV12-4, the J call TRBJ2-5, with D maybe TRBD1 (6 bases). The CDR3 extends over 13 amino acids. V was clipped by 5 bases and J by 2 bases, with 9 bases between them. The chain's CDR3 is CASSTGQQETQYF. The CDR3 DNA reads TGTGCCAGCAGTACCGGACAGCAAGAGACCCAGTACTTC.

The V and J genes are TRBV7-2 and TRBJ1-3, with a tentative D call TRBD1 (6 bases). Deletions cut 5 bases from V and 0 bases from J, with 11 bases between. There are 15 residues in the CDR3. Germline loops: CDR1 SGHTA, CDR2 FQGNSA. The CDR3 nucleotides are TGTGCCAGCAGCGACAGGTCCTTCTCTGGAAACACCATATATTTT. It translates to CASSDRSFSGNTIYF. Complete variable domain (other parts from reference TRBV7-2 and TRBJ1-3): GAGVSQSPSNKVTEKGKDVELRCDPISGHTALYWYRQSLGQGLEFLIYFQGNSAPDKSGLPSDRFSAERTGGSVSTLTIQRTQQEDSAVYLCASSDRSFSGNTIYFGEGSWLTVV.

The V call is TRBV6-2 or TRBV6-3, the J call TRBJ1-1; 9 bases line up with TRBD1. The CDR3 sequence is 15 residues long. V lost 5 bases to trimming and J lost 4 bases; unmatched junction nucleotides: 8. Germline assignment: CDR1 MNHEY and CDR2 SVGEGT. Here the CDR3 DNA reads TGTGCCAGCAGTCTACACGGGACAGGGCTCACTGAAGCTTTCTTT. Its protein is CASSLHGTGLTEAFF.

The chain employs TRBV19 and TRBJ2-3; possibly TRBD1 for D (5 bases). The germline V gene has CDR1 LNHDA and CDR2 SQIVND (reference sequence). V was shortened by 5 bases and J by 5 bases, with 8 bases between the two germline ends. The CDR3 has 12 residues. The CDR3 spells CASSQGEDTQYF. The CDR3 nucleotides are TGTGCCAGTAGTCAGGGTGAAGATACGCAGTATTTT.

As DNA, the CDR3 is TGCGCCAGCAGCCAAGATCATGGACTAGCTGGCATTCAGTACTTC. Protein sequence: CASSQDHGLAGIQYF. The V call is TRBV4-3, the J call TRBJ2-4, with TRBD2 matching over 8 bases. Unmatched junction bases numbered 7, after V lost 0 bases and J lost 9 bases. Germline CDR1 reads LGHNA; CDR2 reads YSLEER. This CDR3 contains 15 residues.

The genes are TRBV30 and TRBJ1-1, with a weak D call TRBD1 (6 bases). The CDR3 is 15 amino acids. V was shortened by 4 bases and J by 0 bases, with 15 bases between the two germline ends. CDR1 is GTSNPN and CDR2 is SVGIG in the germline V gene (reference sequence). The CDR3 is CAWNVRGAMNTEAFF. The CDR3 DNA sequence: TGTGCCTGGAACGTCAGGGGTGCCATGAACACTGAAGCTTTCTTT.

The rearrangement uses TRBV19 and TRBJ2-2; 9 bases map to TRBD1. This CDR3 has 15 residues. The V and J ends lost 5 bases and 7 bases, in that order; junction bases with no gene match: 8. Looked up from germline, CDR1 is LNHDA and CDR2 is SQIVND (reference sequence). The CDR3 sequence: CASSDHRGQVGELFF. The CDR3 DNA reads as TGTGCCAGTAGTGACCACAGGGGGCAGGTCGGGGAGCTGTTTTTT.

V gene TRBV6-1 combines with J gene TRBJ1-2, with D unresolved. Germline lookup yields CDR1 MNHNS and CDR2 SASEGT. The CDR3 has 13 residues. V lost 3 bases, J lost 2 bases, and 7 bases lay in between. In DNA form, the CDR3 reads TGTGCCAGCAGTGAGTCACAGAACTATGGCTACACCTTC. Protein: CASSESQNYGYTF.

This chain's CDR3 is CASSQDRKGHEQFF. The CDR3 bases are TGCGCCAGCAGCCAAGATCGGAAGGGGCATGAGCAGTTCTTC. The rearrangement links TRBV4-3 to TRBJ2-1; possible D gene TRBD1, 5 bases. Germline V CDR1 and CDR2: LGHNA, YSLEER. Trimming took 0 bases from V and 8 from J, leaving 11 bases between them. CDR3 size: 14 residues.

Turning to this clone: The same CDR3 can be traced to other DNA sequences in this sample. V usage is TRBV7-2 and J usage is TRBJ2-1; 8 bases are shared with TRBD2. Germline V gives CDR1 SGHTA, CDR2 FQGNSA. This CDR3 spans 15 amino acids. V shed 3 bases and J 0 bases; nucleotides not matched to a gene: 1. CDR3 region: CASSFTSGSYNEQFF. CDR3 coding DNA: TGTGCCAGCAGCTTCACTAGCGGCTCCTACAATGAGCAGTTCTTC.

J is TRBJ2-5 and V is TRBV5-1, with 7 bases lining up with TRBD1. V lost 1 base, J lost 1 base, and 7 bases stayed unmatched. The CDR3 totals 16 residues. Germline V gene lookup returns CDR1 SGHRS and CDR2 YFSETQ. CDR3 region: CASSLTTGYLQETQYF. Here the CDR3 DNA reads TGCGCCAGCAGCTTGACGACAGGGTACCTCCAAGAGACCCAGTACTTC.

The rearrangement uses TRBV7-3 and TRBJ2-6; a possible D gene is TRBD2 (6 bases). V lost 5 bases to trimming and J lost 1 base, with 15 bases between them. The CDR3 totals 17 residues. Germline assignment: CDR1 SGHTA and CDR2 FQGTGA. The CDR3 coding sequence is TGTGCCAGCAGCCCTCACTTGCGGGGTTCTGGGGCCAACGTCCTGACTTTC. This translates into CASSPHLRGSGANVLTF.

The chain is built from TRBV28 and TRBJ2-7, with D possibly TRBD1 on 6 matching bases. V lost 8 bases, J lost 2 bases, and 25 bases lay in between. Per germline, CDR1 MDHEN and CDR2 SYDVKM. The CDR3 extends over 17 amino acids. CDR3 amino acids: CASGMLERGYSTYEQYF. DNA of the CDR3: TGTGCCAGCGGCATGCTCGAAAGGGGGTACTCCACCTACGAGCAGTACTTC.

The chain recombines TRBV6-5 with TRBJ2-5; TRBD2 matches 7 bases. The V gene end was trimmed by 6 bases and the J gene end by 2 bases; junction bases not matched to a gene: 6. The CDR3 has 14 residues. From germline, CDR1 is MNHEY and CDR2 SVGAGI. The CDR3 nucleotides read TGTGCCAGCAGCCGGGGGGTCGGGCAAGAGACCCAGTACTTC. Protein: CASSRGVGQETQYF.

As regards this clone: Relative to the germline gene, one junction end is altered; a read error may explain this. The CDR3 spells CSAQAGPLYLF. The DNA for the CDR3 is TGCAGTGCCCAGGCGGGACCTCTTTATCTCTTT. The chain combines TRBV20-1 with TRBJ1-1; the D gene is possibly TRBD1 (5 bases). CDR1 is DFQATT, CDR2 SNEGSKA, per germline (reference sequence). CDR3 length: 11 residues.

This clone was observed once. The rearrangement joins TRBV7-2 to TRBJ2-7; TRBD1 matches at 7 bases. V lost 4 bases and J lost 9; bases outside the gene matches: 9. From germline, CDR1 is SGHTA and CDR2 FQGNSA. The CDR3 is 13 amino acids. CDR3 amino acids: CASSYDRVSVQYF. In DNA, the CDR3 is TGTGCCAGCAGCTACGACAGGGTGTCGGTGCAGTACTTC.

Only one count was recorded for this clone. The V and J genes are TRBV15 and TRBJ2-3, with a possible D match to TRBD2 (6 bases). This CDR3 region has 14 residues. Germline V gives CDR1 LNHNV, CDR2 YYDKDF (reference sequence). V was trimmed by 5 bases and J by 6 bases, leaving 15 bases between them. CDR3 residues: CATSPSRRGDTQYF. CDR3 sequence (DNA): TGTGCCACCAGCCCTTCAAGGCGGGGTGATACGCAGTATTTT.

This clone was counted a few times. This chain links TRBV7-9 with TRBJ1-3, with D tentatively TRBD1 (5 bases). The CDR3 runs 13 residues. Germline V gives CDR1 SEHNR, CDR2 FQNEAQ (reference sequence). V gave up 5 bases and J gave up 4 bases, with 9 bases separating them. CDR3 sequence (DNA): TGTGCCAGCAGCGAGACAGCCGGAAACACCATATATTTT. Its protein is CASSETAGNTIYF.

For the CDR3, the DNA is TGTGCCAGCAGCTTAGAGAGGGTTTCACCCCTCCACTTT. This sequence encodes CASSLERVSPLHF. This chain uses TRBV7-9 with TRBJ1-6; D remains ambiguous. V gave up 1 base and J gave up 9 bases, with 7 bases separating them. The CDR3 extends over 13 amino acids. Per germline, CDR1 SEHNR and CDR2 FQNEAQ (reference sequence).

J is TRBJ2-1 and V is TRBV20-1; 8 nucleotides agree with TRBD1. Germline V gene sequence: CDR1 DFQATT, CDR2 SNEGSKA (reference sequence). Trimming removed 3 bases from V and 4 bases from J; junction bases left unmatched: 11. CDR3 length equals 16 residues. Here the CDR3 reads CSASFPAGGLYNEQFF. The CDR3 region has the DNA TGCAGTGCTAGTTTTCCCGCAGGGGGCCTTTACAATGAGCAGTTCTTC.

Only a few counts were recorded for this clone. CDR3 nucleotides: TGTGCCAGCTCACCTTCGCAGGGCCATGGCTACACCTTC. Amino acid sequence: CASSPSQGHGYTF. V and J are TRBV18 and TRBJ1-2; D might be TRBD1 (5 bases). The ends were cut back, 3 bases at V and 6 bases at J, with 11 bases in the middle. Germline lookup yields CDR1 KGHSH and CDR2 LQKENI. The CDR3 contains 13 residues.

This CDR3 is CASSPGSGVGTEAFF. CDR3 nucleotides: TGCGCCAGCAGCCCGGGGTCGGGCGTGGGTACTGAAGCTTTCTTT. The chain has TRBV5-1 and TRBJ1-1, with unresolved D. V lost 4 bases and J 5 bases, leaving 18 bases between the germline ends. Per the germline V gene, CDR1 is SGHRS and CDR2 is YFSETQ. This CDR3 region has 15 residues.

This CDR3 reads CASSLRPIAGRGTDTQYF. DNA of the CDR3: TGTGCCAGCAGCCTGCGCCCCATAGCGGGAAGGGGCACAGATACGCAGTATTTT. The rearrangement links TRBV5-6 to TRBJ2-3; 8 positions agree with TRBD2. CDR3 length: 18 residues. Losses at the gene ends were 4 bases for V and 1 base for J; bases not matched to a gene: 14. Germline values: CDR1 SGHDT, CDR2 YYEEEE.

The chain joins TRBV18 to TRBJ2-7; 10 positions agree with TRBD1. V dropped 3 bases and J dropped 4; count of bases not matched to a gene: 6. This CDR3 region has 15 residues. Germline CDR1 and CDR2: KGHSH and LQKENI. In DNA form, the CDR3 reads TGTGCCAGCTCACCGGGACAGGGGCCCCTTTACGAGCAGTACTTC. Amino acid sequence: CASSPGQGPLYEQYF.

The V call is TRBV9, the J call TRBJ1-5; D is perhaps TRBD1 (6 bases). CDR3 length equals 15 residues. Germline lookup yields CDR1 SGDLS and CDR2 YYNGEE. The ends were cut back, 3 bases at V and 7 bases at J, with 17 bases in the middle. The CDR3 region is CASSGEGDPGQPQHF. The CDR3 DNA reads TGTGCCAGCAGCGGAGAGGGGGATCCAGGACAGCCCCAGCATTTT.

This clone was detected once. This chain joins TRBV19 and TRBJ1-4; TRBD1 aligns across 7 bases. Unmatched junction bases numbered 8, after V lost 7 bases and J lost 6 bases. This CDR3 has 14 residues. The germline V gene encodes CDR1 LNHDA and CDR2 SQIVND (reference sequence). CDR3 in DNA: TGTGCCAGTATGGCAGGGGGAAAGGATGAAAAACTGTTTTTT. It yields the protein CASMAGGKDEKLFF.